This entry describes one T cell receptor (beta chain). Its antigen is as yet unknown. Trimming left V 1 base short and J 8 bases short, with 12 bases between. Germline values: CDR1 DFQATT, CDR2 SNEGSKA (reference sequence). This CDR3 spans 13 amino acids. The cDNA carried a universal priming site added by a 5' template-switch oligo. Each cDNA molecule was tagged by a 12-nucleotide random UMI. Each CDR3 protein is one row after TCRdb ran MiXCR on the PCR reads. Found here are just under 1,500 distinct CDR3 sequences, 55% to 75% of them singletons; the top ten hold about 40%. Instead of genomic DNA, mRNA was used to measure TCR beta repertoires. This sample was included in a study of robustness of blood B and T cell sequencing. Regarding the study as a whole: With 3 or 4 tubes combined, top 10,000 TCRbeta coverage approached saturation. Many low-abundance TCRbeta clonotypes or under-sequencing were suggested by rarefaction. All 10 ml samples held the 1,000 most abundant TCRbeta clonotypes.

What was sequenced was peripheral blood. The gene calls are TRBV20-1 and TRBJ2-1; TRBD1 might be the D (5 bases). The sequence was obtained from a human donor in good health. CDR3 loop: CSARAAGRDEQFF. The CDR3, as DNA: TGCAGTGCTAGAGCGGCAGGGCGCGATGAGCAGTTCTTC.